These 8 T cell receptor beta chains originate from one sample sequenced in a study of T cell changes during pregnancy in multiple sclerosis. TCRdb's copy holds only in-frame clones and misses some; the assay was immunoSEQ multiplex PCR. In the table there are about 84,000 clones, around 94% of which are singletons. This specimen was peripheral blood, taken in the second trimester of pregnancy. Receptors originate from a female donor in good health, enrolled as a control in a pregnancy study.

By share, this clone ranks as medium-sized (0.01 to 0.1%). The chain is built from TRBV30 and TRBJ2-2; TRBD1 is a possible D gene (6 bases). Trimming removed 1 base at V and 8 bases at J, with 11 bases between. Per germline, CDR1 GTSNPN and CDR2 SVGIG (reference sequence). The CDR3 length is 13 residues. The CDR3 loop reads CAWSAQQGGELFF. For the CDR3, the DNA is TGTGCCTGGAGTGCTCAACAGGGTGGGGAGCTGTTTTTT.

This clone was seen just once. The J gene is TRBJ2-1, the V gene TRBV18; 11 bases are shared with TRBD2. This CDR3 is 15 amino acids long. The germline V gene encodes CDR1 KGHSH and CDR2 LQKENI. The V gene end was trimmed by 1 base and the J gene end by 7 bases; junction bases not matched to a gene: 3. As DNA, the CDR3 is TGTGCCAGCTCACCACAGAGGACTAGCGGGAATGAGCAGTTCTTC. It yields the protein CASSPQRTSGNEQFF. The variable domain in full, with the rest retrieved from reference TRBV18 and TRBJ2-1, is NAGVMQNPRHLVRRRGQEARLRCSPMKGHSHVYWYRQLPEEGLKFMVYLQKENIIDESGMPKERFSAEFPKEGPSILRIQQVVRGDSAAYFCASSPQRTSGNEQFFGPGTRLTVL.

The rearrangement joins TRBV6-5 to TRBJ2-1, with D possibly TRBD2 on 8 matching bases. V lost 5 bases and J 7 bases, leaving 18 bases between the germline ends. The CDR3 covers 15 residues. Per the germline V gene, CDR1 is MNHEY and CDR2 is SVGAGI. This CDR3 reads CASSPTSAGGNEQFF. The CDR3 DNA sequence: TGTGCCAGCAGTCCGACTAGCGCAGGGGGTAATGAGCAGTTCTTC.

The chain couples TRBV6-6 to TRBJ1-5, with D perhaps TRBD1 (5 bases). Germline V lookup: CDR1 MNHNY, CDR2 SVGAGI (reference sequence). V lost 6 bases to trimming and J lost 5 bases, with 17 bases between them. This CDR3 has 15 residues. CDR3 DNA: TGTGCCAGCAGGGACCTCGACAGCAGCCATCAGCCCCAGCATTTT. Translated: CASRDLDSSHQPQHF.

The chain uses TRBV5-6 and TRBJ2-1; D is uncertain. The V gene's germline CDR1 is SGHDT and CDR2 YYEEEE. The CDR3 sequence is 16 residues long. The V and J ends lost 4 bases and 2 bases respectively, with 16 bases between them. The CDR3 DNA sequence: TGTGCCAGCAGCCCTGATGGGCAAAATCCCTACAATGAGCAGTTCTTC. The encoded protein is CASSPDGQNPYNEQFF.

The chain couples TRBV7-2 to TRBJ2-1; TRBD1 matches 8 bases. This CDR3 contains 14 residues. Germline CDR1 and CDR2: SGHTA and FQGNSA. With V trimmed by 5 bases and J by 4 bases, 4 bases remained unmatched. CDR3 residues: CASSPGQGYNEQFF. DNA for the CDR3: TGTGCCAGCAGCCCAGGACAGGGATACAATGAGCAGTTCTTC.

V gene TRBV11-3 combines with J gene TRBJ2-3; possibly TRBD1 for D (5 bases). Trimming removed 9 bases from V and 11 bases from J, with 21 bases in between. CDR1 is SGHNT and CDR2 is YENEEA in the germline V gene. The CDR3 has 13 residues. The CDR3: CASSQIRLGEQYF. DNA of the CDR3: TGTGCCAGTTCTCAGATCAGGCTAGGGGAGCAGTATTTT.

This rearrangement joins TRBV18 to TRBJ2-7; TRBD1 might be the D (6 bases). The CDR3 totals 15 residues. V lost 3 bases to trimming and J lost 2 bases, with 14 bases between them. The germline V gene encodes CDR1 KGHSH and CDR2 LQKENI. DNA for the CDR3: TGTGCCAGCTCACCTAAAGCGACAGGAACCTACGAGCAGTACTTC. The encoded protein is CASSPKATGTYEQYF. Full variable domain (outside the CDR3, taken from reference TRBV18 and TRBJ2-7): NAGVMQNPRHLVRRRGQEARLRCSPMKGHSHVYWYRQLPEEGLKFMVYLQKENIIDESGMPKERFSAEFPKEGPSILRIQQVVRGDSAAYFCASSPKATGTYEQYFGPGTRLTVT.